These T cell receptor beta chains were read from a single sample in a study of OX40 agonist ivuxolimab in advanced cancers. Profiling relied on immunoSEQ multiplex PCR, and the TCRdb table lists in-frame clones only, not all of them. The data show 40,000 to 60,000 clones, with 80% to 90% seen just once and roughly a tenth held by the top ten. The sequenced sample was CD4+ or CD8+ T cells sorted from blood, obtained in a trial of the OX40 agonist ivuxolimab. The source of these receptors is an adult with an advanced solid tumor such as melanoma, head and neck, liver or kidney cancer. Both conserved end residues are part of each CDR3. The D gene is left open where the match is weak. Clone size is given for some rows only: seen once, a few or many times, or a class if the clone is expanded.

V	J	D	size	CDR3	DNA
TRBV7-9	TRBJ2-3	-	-	CASTSSTDTQYF	TGTGCCAGCACCTCAAGCACAGATACGCAGTATTTT
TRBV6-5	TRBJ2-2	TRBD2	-	CASSRTSGKPGELFF	TGTGCCAGCAGCCGGACTAGCGGGAAGCCCGGGGAGCTGTTTTTT
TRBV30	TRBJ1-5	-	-	CAWSGVRSNQPQHF	TGTGCCTGGAGTGGAGTTAGAAGCAATCAGCCCCAGCATTTT
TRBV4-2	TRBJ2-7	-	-	CASSQVRVDSEQYF	TGTGCCAGCAGCCAAGTTAGAGTGGACTCCGAGCAGTACTTC
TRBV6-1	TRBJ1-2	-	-	CASSEIQLIGYTF	TGTGCCAGCAGTGAAATACAGCTAATTGGCTACACCTTC
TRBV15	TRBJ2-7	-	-	CATSYSTGAYEQYF	TGTGCCACCAGCTACTCGACAGGAGCCTACGAGCAGTACTTC
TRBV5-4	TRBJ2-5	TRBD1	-	CASSLVRDRGETQYF	TGTGCCAGCAGCCTGGTCCGGGACAGGGGAGAGACCCAGTACTTC
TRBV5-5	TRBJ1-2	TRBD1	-	CASSVIGTGVYGYTF	TGTGCCAGCAGCGTGATTGGGACAGGGGTTTATGGCTACACCTTC
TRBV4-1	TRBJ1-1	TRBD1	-	CASSRGQGADTEAFF	TGCGCCAGCAGCCGAGGACAGGGGGCGGACACTGAAGCTTTCTTT
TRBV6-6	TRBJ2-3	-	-	CASTSSENTQYF	TGTGCCAGCACTTCAAGCGAGAACACGCAGTATTTT
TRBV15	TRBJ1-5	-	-	CATSRDTQPQHF	TGTGCCACCAGCAGAGATACCCAGCCCCAGCATTTT
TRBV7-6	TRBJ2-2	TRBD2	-	CASSGPGGAAGELFF	TGTGCCAGCAGCGGCCCGGGGGGGGCGGCCGGGGAGCTGTTTTTT
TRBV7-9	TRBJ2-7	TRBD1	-	CASSSSRTGGKYEQYF	TGTGCCAGCAGCTCCTCCCGGACAGGGGGCAAGTACGAGCAGTACTTC
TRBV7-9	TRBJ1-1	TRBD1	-	CASSPTGQLNTEAFF	TGTGCCAGCAGCCCGACGGGACAGCTGAACACTGAAGCTTTCTTT
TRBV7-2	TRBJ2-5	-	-	CASRQNSGTGKETQYF	TGTGCCAGCAGGCAAAATTCCGGGACGGGAAAAGAGACCCAGTACTTC
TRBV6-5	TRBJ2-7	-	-	CASAPTPSDEQYF	TGTGCCAGCGCCCCGACACCTTCGGACGAGCAGTACTTC
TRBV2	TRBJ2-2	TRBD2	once	CASMGLPNTGELFF	TGTGCCAGCATGGGACTACCGAACACCGGGGAGCTGTTTTTT
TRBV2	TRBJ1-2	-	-	CAYTGGYGYTF	TGTGCCTATACGGGGGGCTATGGCTACACCTTC
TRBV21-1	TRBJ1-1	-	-	CASSKWVGTGGAVTEAFF	TGTGCCAGCAGCAAATGGGTAGGGACAGGGGGCGCGGTTACTGAAGCTTTCTTT
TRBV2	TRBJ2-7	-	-	CASSELPAESSHEQYF	TGTGCCAGCAGTGAGTTACCAGCGGAGTCCTCCCACGAGCAGTACTTC
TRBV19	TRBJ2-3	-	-	CASSVPQGWADTQYF	TGTGCCAGTAGTGTCCCCCAGGGTTGGGCAGATACGCAGTATTTT
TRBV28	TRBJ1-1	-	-	CASRGPEMNTEAFF	TGTGCCAGCAGGGGGCCCGAAATGAACACTGAGGCTTTCTTT
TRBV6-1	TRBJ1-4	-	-	CASSEHVGGLNEKLFF	TGTGCCAGCAGTGAACACGTAGGAGGGCTTAATGAAAAACTGTTTTTT
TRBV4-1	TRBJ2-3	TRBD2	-	CASSRYLAGVGDTQYF	TGCGCCAGCAGCCGATATCTAGCGGGGGTTGGAGATACGCAGTATTTT
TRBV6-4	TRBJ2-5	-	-	CASSYLRVLIGETQYF	TGTGCCAGCAGTTACCTCCGGGTCTTAATTGGGGAGACCCAGTACTTC
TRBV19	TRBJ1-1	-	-	CATQDIQVGTEAFF	TGTGCCACCCAGGATATACAGGTTGGAACTGAAGCTTTCTTT
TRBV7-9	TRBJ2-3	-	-	CASSLSQANTQYF	TGTGCCAGCAGCTTAAGCCAGGCAAATACGCAGTATTTT
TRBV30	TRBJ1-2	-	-	CAWSRTYGYTF	TGTGCCTGGAGTCGAACCTATGGCTACACCTTC